Sequencing of this TCR beta chain was carried out in a study of Ad26.COV2.S vaccination and SARS-CoV-2 variants. Overall study context: As a participant in COV1001, the donor was in the Ad26.COV2.S trial arm.

Study observations and caveats: Reportedly, after vaccination the spike-specific CD8+ and CD4+ T cell responses displayed substantial breadth.

Assay used: immunoSEQ multiplex PCR; TCRdb lists only in-frame clones, some missing. The sample has over 450,000 clones; 89% are singletons. Specified treatment: some 20 received Ad26.COV2.S at low or high dose, single or two shots; about 5 received placebo; per-sample allocation not given. It was on day 63 after the first vaccine or placebo injection that samples were taken. Comment on this clone: Its antigen remains unidentified.

The CDR3 extends over 16 amino acids. CDR1 is SEHNR and CDR2 is FQNEAQ in the germline V gene (reference sequence). Between the trimmed V and J ends, which lost 5 bases and 2 bases, there was a span of 13 bases. The sample was peripheral blood, taken in a trial of Ad26.COV2.S vaccine versus placebo. The chain uses TRBV7-9 and TRBJ2-6; D possibly uses TRBD1 or TRBD2 (5 bases each). This TCR came from a person aged 18-65 years who received the Ad26.COV2.S COVID-19 vaccine or a placebo. CDR3 sequence (DNA): TGTGCCAGCAGCCCGATTGGGGGACCTGGGGCCAACGTCCTGACTTTC. Amino acids: CASSPIGGPGANVLTF.